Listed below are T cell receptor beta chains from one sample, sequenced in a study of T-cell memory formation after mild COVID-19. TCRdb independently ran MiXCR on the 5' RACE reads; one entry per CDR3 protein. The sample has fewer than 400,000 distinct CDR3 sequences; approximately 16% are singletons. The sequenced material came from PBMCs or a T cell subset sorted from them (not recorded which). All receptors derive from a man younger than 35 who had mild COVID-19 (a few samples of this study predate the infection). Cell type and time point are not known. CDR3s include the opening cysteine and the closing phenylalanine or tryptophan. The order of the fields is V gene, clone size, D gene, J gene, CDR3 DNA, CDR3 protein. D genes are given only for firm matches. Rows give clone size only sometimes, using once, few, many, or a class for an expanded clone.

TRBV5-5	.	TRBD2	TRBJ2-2	TGTGCCAGCAGCTTAAGGGCGGGGGAGAACACCGGGGAGCTGTTTTTT	CASSLRAGENTGELFF
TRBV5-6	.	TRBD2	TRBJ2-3	TGTGCCAGCAGCCGGGGACTAGCGACTAGCACAGATACGCAGTATTTT	CASSRGLATSTDTQYF
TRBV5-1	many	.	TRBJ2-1	TGCGCCAGCAGCCATGAGACGTACTACAATGAGCAGTTCTTC	CASSHETYYNEQFF
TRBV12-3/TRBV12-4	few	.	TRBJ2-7	TGTGCCAGCAGCCGAGGGCCAGGCACAGGAAAAAAGTACTTC	CASSRGPGTGKKYF
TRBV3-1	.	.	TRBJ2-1	TGTGCCAGCAGCCAAGTGAGGGTCCAGGTCTTC	CASSQVRVQVF
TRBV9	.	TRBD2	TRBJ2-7	TGTGCCAGCAACACCGGGACTAGCGCCTACGAGCAGTACTTC	CASNTGTSAYEQYF
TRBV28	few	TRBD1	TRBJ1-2	TGTGCCAGCAGTGGACAGGGGAGGACCTATGGCTACACCTTC	CASSGQGRTYGYTF
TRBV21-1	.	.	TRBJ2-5	TGTGCCAGCTCACCAGGGCTAGCGGGGGCCTCCTCTCAAGAGACCCAGTACTTC	CASSPGLAGASSQETQYF
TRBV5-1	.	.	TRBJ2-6	TGCGCCAGCAGCTTGGAACAGTCTGGGGCCAACGTCCTGACTTTC	CASSLEQSGANVLTF
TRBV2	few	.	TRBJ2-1	TGTGCCACCCTACCGCTGACTAGTTCGGATGAGCAGTTCTTC	CATLPLTSSDEQFF
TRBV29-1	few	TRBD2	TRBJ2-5	TGCAGCGTTGATACGTTTGCTAGCGGGGGGTGGACCCAGTACTTC	CSVDTFASGGWTQYF
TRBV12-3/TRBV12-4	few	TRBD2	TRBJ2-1	TGTGCCAGCAGTTTGACGGTGGTAGGCGGGGGGGCGAGGGAGCAGTTCTTC	CASSLTVVGGGAREQFF
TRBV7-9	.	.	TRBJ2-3	TGTGCCAGCAGCCAAAGGTCCCTACAGAATGCAGATACGCAGTATTTT	CASSQRSLQNADTQYF
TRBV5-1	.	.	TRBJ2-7	TGCGCCAGCAGCTTGGTGGCGGCGAGCTCCTACGAGCAGTACTTC	CASSLVAASSYEQYF
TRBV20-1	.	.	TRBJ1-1	TGCAGTGCTAGAGGTGGGATTTACGGGGGCACTGAAGCTTTCTTT	CSARGGIYGGTEAFF
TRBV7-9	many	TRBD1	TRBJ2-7	TGTGCCAGCAGCCGGGACAGGGACGACGAGCAGTACTTC	CASSRDRDDEQYF
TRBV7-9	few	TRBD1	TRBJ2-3	TGTGCCAGCAGCTTAGGGGACAGGGGGTCTTCAGATACGCAGTATTTT	CASSLGDRGSSDTQYF
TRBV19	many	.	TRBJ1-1	TGTGCCAGTGGTTGGGGAAACACTGAAGCTTTCTTT	CASGWGNTEAFF
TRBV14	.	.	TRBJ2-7	TGTGCCAGCAGCCAGTTCTACGAGCAGTACTTC	CASSQFYEQYF
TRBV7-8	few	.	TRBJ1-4	TGTGCCAGCAGCCCTCGAACAGGGATAAGGATCAATGAAAAACTGTTTTTT	CASSPRTGIRINEKLFF
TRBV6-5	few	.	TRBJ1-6	TGTGCCAGCAGTTACAGGGAGGGGTATAGAAATTCACCCCTCCACTTT	CASSYREGYRNSPLHF
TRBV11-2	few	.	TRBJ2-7	TGTGCCAGCAGCTCATCCTGGACGTCGAGCTACGAGCAGTACTTC	CASSSSWTSSYEQYF
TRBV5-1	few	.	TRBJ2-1	TGCGCCAGCAGCCCCCGAGGGTACAGCATCAATGAGCAGTTCTTC	CASSPRGYSINEQFF
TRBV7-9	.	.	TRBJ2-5	TGTGCCAGCAGCTTAGATCCGGCCGGGGTCCAGGAGACCCAGTACTTC	CASSLDPAGVQETQYF
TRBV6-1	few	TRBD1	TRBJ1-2	TGTGCCAGCAGTATAACAGGGGACTATGGCTACACCTTC	CASSITGDYGYTF
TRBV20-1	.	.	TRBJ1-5	TGCAGTGCTAGCAACACCCTCCGAGTTAGCAATCAGCCCCAGCATTTT	CSASNTLRVSNQPQHF
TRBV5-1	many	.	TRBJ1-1	TGTGCCAGCAGCTTGGGTGGAGGGAACACTGAAGCTTTCTTT	CASSLGGGNTEAFF
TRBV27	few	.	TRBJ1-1	TGTGCCAGCAGTGTCTCAGGGATCACTGAAGCTTTCTTT	CASSVSGITEAFF
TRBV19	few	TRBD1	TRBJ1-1	TGTGCCAGTACCCTGACAGGGACCATGAACACTGAAGCTTTCTTT	CASTLTGTMNTEAFF